Listed here are 24 T cell receptor beta chains from one sample, sequenced in a study of blood T cell repertoires in COVID-19. The protocol was immunoSEQ multiplex PCR, while the TCRdb copy is restricted to in-frame clones and leaves out a portion. The repertoire includes fewer than 200,000 clones, about 81% of them detected once, and around 8% sits in the top ten. The source material was peripheral blood. The receptor source for this set is a woman aged 70-85 years with acute or convalescent COVID-19.

This chain links TRBV6-8 with TRBJ2-7; D is perhaps TRBD1 (5 bases). The CDR3 totals 14 residues. V was pared by 6 bases and J by 2 bases, with 14 bases between. Germline V gives CDR1 MNHGY, CDR2 SAAAGT. The CDR3, as DNA: TGTGCCAGCAGGGGGCGGCAGGGCGCCTACGAGCAGTACTTC. Translating gives CASRGRQGAYEQYF.

The chain employs TRBV3-1 (or the pseudogene TRBV3-2) and TRBJ1-6; tentatively, D is TRBD1 (5 bases). CDR3 length equals 15 residues. V lost 1 base to trimming and J lost 5 bases, with 9 bases between them. CDR1 is LGHDT and CDR2 is YNNKEL in the germline V gene (reference sequence). In DNA form, the CDR3 reads TGTGCCAGCAGCCAAGTGTCAGGGAATAATTCACCCCTCCACTTT. Translating it yields CASSQVSGNNSPLHF.

The chain carries TRBV9 and TRBJ2-7, with 15 positions matching TRBD2. Germline lookup yields CDR1 SGDLS and CDR2 YYNGEE. The CDR3 consists of 18 residues. With 0 bases clipped from V and 6 bases from J, the junction kept 10 bases outside the gene matches. The CDR3 loop reads CASSVGTSGGAVITEQYF. The DNA for the CDR3 is TGTGCCAGCAGCGTAGGGACTAGCGGGGGGGCCGTAATTACCGAGCAGTACTTC.

The chain links TRBV25-1 to TRBJ1-2, with TRBD1 as a possible D gene (5 bases). CDR3 length equals 14 residues. Germline loops: CDR1 MGHDK, CDR2 SYGVNS. Trimming took off 3 bases at V and 8 bases at J, with 16 bases between the two ends. CDR3 nucleotide sequence: TGTGCCAGCAGTGAGACTAGGGCAGGGCTGGGCTACACCTTC. It yields the protein CASSETRAGLGYTF.

This clone was recorded a few times. The gene calls are TRBV29-1 and TRBJ2-7, with a weak D call TRBD1 (5 bases). This CDR3 spans 11 amino acids. CDR1 is SQVTM and CDR2 is ANQGSEA in the germline V gene. The V end was cut by 7 bases, the J end by 4 bases, with 11 bases between. The CDR3 sequence is CSGVTAYEQYF. CDR3 nucleotide sequence: TGCAGCGGTGTGACAGCTTACGAGCAGTACTTC.

The genes are TRBV11-3 and TRBJ2-3; D uncertain. V lost 7 bases, J lost 0 bases, and 11 bases lay in between. Looked up from germline, CDR1 is SGHNT and CDR2 is YENEEA. CDR3 length: 14 residues. The CDR3 DNA reads as TGTGCCAGCACCGTTACTGCTAGCACAGATACGCAGTATTTT. Amino acid sequence: CASTVTASTDTQYF.

V gene TRBV15 combines with J gene TRBJ2-7; TRBD1 matches at 7 bases. CDR1 LNHNV and CDR2 YYDKDF come from the germline V gene (reference sequence). The CDR3 sequence is 15 residues long. V was clipped by 1 base and J by 5 bases; unmatched bases: 8. The CDR3: CATSRVRGLLNEQYF. For the CDR3, the DNA is TGTGCCACCAGCAGAGTAAGGGGGCTCTTGAACGAGCAGTACTTC.

CDR3 residues: CASSDVRGLTDTQYF. CDR3 nucleotides: TGTGCCAGCAGTGACGTCAGGGGGCTCACAGATACGCAGTATTTT. The rearrangement uses TRBV6-1 and TRBJ2-3, with 8 bases that match TRBD1. The CDR3 is 15 residues long. V gave up 3 bases and J gave up 2 bases; unmatched junction bases: 4. The germline CDR1 and CDR2 sequences are MNHNS and SASEGT.

The gene calls are TRBV18 and TRBJ2-5, with a possible D match to TRBD2 (5 bases). CDR1 and CDR2 (germline): KGHSH, LQKENI. The CDR3 is made up of 13 amino acids. V lost 2 bases to trimming and J lost 3 bases, with 7 bases between them. This CDR3 is CASSPYSEETQYF. CDR3 bases: TGTGCCAGCTCACCATATAGCGAAGAGACCCAGTACTTC.

This clone has just a few counts. The chain is built from TRBV30 and TRBJ1-1; tentative D call: TRBD1 (6 bases). This CDR3 region has 15 residues. In germline, CDR1 is GTSNPN, CDR2 SVGIG (reference sequence). Trimming took off 4 bases at V and 1 base at J, with 16 bases between the two ends. CDR3 DNA sequence: TGTGCCTGGAATGGGGCAGGGGCAGGGAACACTGAAGCTTTCTTT. Residues: CAWNGAGAGNTEAFF.

This clone was picked up one time. V usage is TRBV5-1 and J usage is TRBJ2-1; 10 positions match TRBD2. V shed 2 bases, J shed 7 bases, and the junction held 9 bases outside the gene matches. This CDR3 comprises 16 residues. CDR1 SGHRS and CDR2 YFSETQ come from the germline V gene. The CDR3 sequence: CASSFGPSGRENEQFF. The CDR3 DNA reads TGCGCCAGCAGCTTCGGTCCTAGCGGGAGAGAGAATGAGCAGTTCTTC.

The genes are TRBV4-3 and TRBJ2-3; 15 nucleotides agree with TRBD2. Trimming took 1 base from V and 2 from J; bases not matched to a gene: 16. Germline V gene lookup returns CDR1 LGHNA and CDR2 YSLEER. The CDR3 is 22 amino acids. Written as DNA, the CDR3 is TGCGCCAGCAGCCAAGGTCCGACACCGGGACTAGCGGGGGGCCTCGTCACAGATACGCAGTATTTT. Residues: CASSQGPTPGLAGGLVTDTQYF.

The chain recombines TRBV28 with TRBJ1-6; 7 bases line up with TRBD1. The CDR3 consists of 14 residues. Germline V gene lookup returns CDR1 MDHEN and CDR2 SYDVKM. The J segment lost 7 bases and the V segment lost 7 bases, leaving 7 bases of the junction unmatched. CDR3 bases: TGTGCCAGCAAGGGGGCCACGGTCAATTCACCCCTCCACTTT. It is translated as CASKGATVNSPLHF.

The V call is TRBV7-9, the J call TRBJ2-2, with 9 bases fitting TRBD2. V shed 5 bases and J 1 base; nucleotides not matched to a gene: 8. The CDR3 has 17 residues. Germline lookup yields CDR1 SEHNR and CDR2 FQNEAQ (reference sequence). CDR3 bases: TGTGCCAGCAGCACATCGGCTAGCGGGGTGAACACCGGGGAGCTGTTTTTT. Its protein is CASSTSASGVNTGELFF.

The chain has TRBV19 and TRBJ2-7; D is uncertain. CDR1 and CDR2 (germline): LNHDA, SQIVND (reference sequence). V lost 3 bases and J lost 4, with 10 bases in between. The CDR3 length is 13 residues. CDR3 sequence: CASSMAFRYEQYF. CDR3 DNA: TGTGCCAGTAGTATGGCTTTTCGTTACGAGCAGTACTTC.

The chain recombines TRBV27 with TRBJ2-3; 8 bases agree with TRBD1. CDR1 is MNHEY and CDR2 is SMNVEV in the germline V gene (reference sequence). V lost 7 bases and J lost 4; bases outside the gene matches: 7. The CDR3 covers 14 residues. CDR3 sequence: CASIPGQVSDTQYF. The CDR3, as DNA: TGTGCCAGCATCCCGGGACAGGTTTCAGATACGCAGTATTTT.

The V and J genes are TRBV5-1 and TRBJ1-1; 10 bases align to TRBD1. The CDR3 length is 15 residues. The germline V gene encodes CDR1 SGHRS and CDR2 YFSETQ. The trim removed 4 bases at V and 6 bases at J, leaving 9 bases unmatched. The CDR3 bases are TGCGCCAGCAGCGCGGGACAGGGGATAATTGCTGAAGCTTTCTTT. Protein: CASSAGQGIIAEAFF.

This chain joins TRBV9 and TRBJ2-7; perhaps TRBD2 as D (6 bases). V was trimmed by 1 base and J by 2 bases, leaving 7 bases between them. The CDR3 runs to 13 residues. Germline assignment: CDR1 SGDLS and CDR2 YYNGEE. The chain's CDR3 is CASSVRLAYEQYF. Here the CDR3 DNA reads TGTGCCAGCAGCGTAAGACTAGCCTACGAGCAGTACTTC.

V is TRBV2 and J is TRBJ1-5; D not resolved. V was pared by 6 bases and J by 2 bases, with 11 bases between. CDR3 length: 14 residues. Germline V gene lookup returns CDR1 SNHLY and CDR2 FYNNEI. Here the CDR3 DNA reads TGTGCCAGCAGGCCCCGGACTGGCAATCAGCCCCAGCATTTT. This codes for CASRPRTGNQPQHF. Full variable domain (outside the CDR3, taken from reference TRBV2 and TRBJ1-5): EPEVTQTPSHQVTQMGQEVILRCVPISNHLYFYWYRQILGQKVEFLVSFYNNEISEKSEIFDDQFSVERPDGSNFTLKIRSTKLEDSAMYFCASRPRTGNQPQHFGDGTRLSIL.

The chain employs TRBV2 and TRBJ1-5; tentatively, D is TRBD1 (6 bases). V was pared by 5 bases and J by 0 bases, with 11 bases between. The CDR3 runs 15 residues. Germline values: CDR1 SNHLY, CDR2 FYNNEI. The CDR3 nucleotides read TGTGCCAGCAGTATCCACAGGGATAGCAATCAGCCCCAGCATTTT. Translation gives CASSIHRDSNQPQHF.

This clone showed up just a few times. The chain is built from TRBV7-8 and TRBJ2-7, with TRBD2 identical over 9 bases. Trimming cost V 0 bases and J 4 bases; bases outside gene matches: 1. The CDR3 loop spans 14 amino acids. The germline V gene has CDR1 SGHVS and CDR2 FQNEAQ. In nucleotides, the CDR3 is TGTGCCAGCAGCTTAGCGGCGGGAGGGTACGAGCAGTACTTC. It is translated as CASSLAAGGYEQYF.

The gene calls are TRBV12-3 or TRBV12-4 and TRBJ1-6, with D uncertain. The ends were cut back, 3 bases at V and 4 bases at J, with 4 bases in the middle. The CDR3 runs to 13 residues. For the CDR3, the DNA is TGTGCCAGCAGTTTGCAGTATAATTCACCCCTCCACTTT. This encodes CASSLQYNSPLHF.

This chain connects TRBV4-1 to TRBJ1-2, with D unclear. Germline V gene lookup returns CDR1 MGHRA and CDR2 YSYEKL. The V gene lost 4 bases and the J gene lost 7 bases, with 13 bases spanning the gap. CDR3 length: 13 amino acids. The CDR3 region is CASSPNSLRGYTF. The CDR3 DNA sequence: TGCGCCAGCAGCCCGAACTCCTTGCGTGGCTACACCTTC.

The rearrangement uses TRBV11-2 and TRBJ2-1, with TRBD2 matching 9 bases. The V gene's germline CDR1 is SGHAT and CDR2 FQNNGV. CDR3 length: 17 residues. V shed 4 bases and J 7 bases; nucleotides not matched to a gene: 14. Written as DNA, the CDR3 is TGTGCCAGCAGCTCTATTCGACTAGCGGCGTCAGCGAATGAGCAGTTCTTC. This encodes CASSSIRLAASANEQFF.